The clone carrying this T cell receptor beta chain was counted once. Its cognate antigen is unknown. The source of the sample is a study of cytotoxic CD8 clonotypes in ibrutinib-treated CLL. The CDR3 has 17 amino acids. Germline CDR1 and CDR2: LNHDA and SQIVND (reference sequence). V lost 3 bases and J 4 bases, leaving 19 bases between the germline ends. The targeted sequencing depth was 1 in 200,000 to 1 in 1 million T cells. The method was immunoSEQ multiplex PCR; TCRdb's version includes in-frame clones alone and lacks a portion of them. Seen here are 100,000 to 150,000 clones, over 75% observed once, and the top ten hold roughly 2%. Study-wide results and caveats: Clonality rose at ibrutinib response, held steady in sustained remission, and fell toward baseline at progression.

The chain has TRBV19 and TRBJ1-3; D may be TRBD1 (6 bases). This receptor was taken from a human donor with chronic lymphocytic leukemia. Sequencing used PBMCs, obtained after 24 months of ibrutinib treatment. The CDR3 coding sequence is TGTGCCAGTAGTATCCAGTCAACAGGGATGAGGGGAAACACCATATATTTT. Its translation is CASSIQSTGMRGNTIYF.